This TCR beta chain was documented in a study of identical twins. Study conclusions and caveats: Among out-of-frame alpha sequences shared by twins, low generation probability occurred in excess. It was cross-sectional statistical analysis, not following the same donors, that the conclusions relied on.

The CDR3 is 16 residues long. V dropped 5 bases and J dropped 4; count of bases not matched to a gene: 11. Germline V gives CDR1 SGHAT, CDR2 FQNNGV. Note on this clonotype: Its antigen is currently unknown.

TCRdb ran MiXCR on the 5' RACE reads and lists one entry per CDR3 protein. The repertoire holds roughly 710,000 distinct CDR3 sequences, with around 6% as singletons. This sequence originates from a young man in good health. The specimen was naive T cells sorted from blood. The rearrangement joins TRBV11-2 to TRBJ2-5, with 9 bases matching TRBD1. CDR3 DNA sequence: TGTGCCAGCAGCGCCTGGGACAGGGAGAGAGGAGAGACCCAGTACTTC. Translating gives CASSAWDRERGETQYF.